Below are 9 T cell receptor beta chains sequenced from a single sample in a study of blood T cell repertoires in COVID-19. Generated by immunoSEQ multiplex PCR, the TCRdb table keeps only in-frame clones and is missing some. This table has under 80,000 clones, 83% appearing once. The specimen sequenced was peripheral blood. These TCRs come from a man older than 75 with acute or convalescent COVID-19.

There are a few counts of this clone. The V call is TRBV7-2, the J call TRBJ1-1; TRBD1 agrees at 10 bases. The germline gives CDR1 SGHTA, CDR2 FQGNSA. V lost 0 bases, J lost 10 bases, and 5 bases stayed unmatched. CDR3 length: 14 residues. Here the CDR3 reads CASSLARDRGRAFF. The DNA of the CDR3 is TGTGCCAGCAGCTTAGCGCGAGACAGGGGGCGAGCTTTCTTT.

This clone was counted once. CDR3 loop: CASSKDGLGDTYSPLHF. CDR3 nucleotide sequence: TGTGCCAGCAGCAAAGACGGGCTCGGGGACACCTATTCACCCCTCCACTTT. The V call is TRBV21-1, the J call TRBJ1-6; the table calls TRBD1, which could not be checked here. TRBV21-1 is a documented pseudogene. This CDR3 is 17 amino acids long.

CDR3 DNA sequence: TGTGCCAGCAGCAAAGCGCTTACTAGCGGGACCGTCAGCTCCTACAATGAGCAGTTCTTC. This sequence encodes CASSKALTSGTVSSYNEQFF. This chain links TRBV21-1 with TRBJ2-1; the table's D call of TRBD2 was not tested on the DNA. TRBV21-1 is deemed a pseudogene. The CDR3 totals 20 residues.

V usage is TRBV4-3 and J usage is TRBJ2-1, with a weak D call TRBD1 (5 bases). CDR3 length equals 14 residues. Trimming shortened V by 1 base and J by 7 bases, and 11 bases separated the two germline ends. Per the germline V gene, CDR1 is LGHNA and CDR2 is YSLEER. This chain's CDR3 is CASSQAQGRNEQFF. CDR3 nucleotide sequence: TGCGCCAGCAGCCAAGCGCAGGGAAGGAATGAGCAGTTCTTC.

The chain recombines TRBV11-2 with TRBJ2-7, with D maybe TRBD1 (7 bases). This CDR3 contains 14 residues. The germline V and J ends were trimmed by 2 bases and 6 bases, with 14 bases remaining between them. CDR1 SGHAT and CDR2 FQNNGV come from the germline V gene. The CDR3 coding sequence is TGTGCCAGCAGCTTACGGGCAGGGGGAGGCGAGCAGTACTTC. Residues: CASSLRAGGGEQYF.

The chain couples TRBV27 to TRBJ2-7, with 8 bases fitting TRBD1. This CDR3 is built from 13 residues. Germline V CDR1 and CDR2: MNHEY, SMNVEV (reference sequence). Trimming took 4 bases from V and 7 from J; bases not matched to a gene: 6. The CDR3: CASSSRTGREQYF. As DNA, the CDR3 is TGTGCCAGCAGTTCCAGGACAGGGAGGGAGCAGTACTTC.

This chain connects TRBV28 to TRBJ1-5, with 7 positions matching TRBD1. After removal of 6 bases from V and 7 bases from J, the junction contained 9 bases not matched to a gene. From germline, CDR1 is MDHEN and CDR2 SYDVKM. The length of the CDR3 is 14 residues. CDR3 sequence reads: CASRSRQGLQPQHF. The CDR3 coding sequence is TGTGCCAGCAGATCTAGACAGGGATTGCAGCCCCAGCATTTT. The variable domain in full, with the rest retrieved from reference TRBV28 and TRBJ1-5, is DVKVTQSSRYLVKRTGEKVFLECVQDMDHENMFWYRQDPGLGLRLIYFSYDVKMKEKGDIPEGYSVSREKKERFSLILESASTNQTSMYLCASRSRQGLQPQHFGDGTRLSIL.

V and J are TRBV7-2 and TRBJ1-1; D might be TRBD1 (5 bases). Trimming cost V 4 bases and J 5 bases, with 11 bases left between them. The CDR3 is made up of 13 amino acids. Germline V CDR1 and CDR2: SGHTA, FQGNSA. CDR3 sequence reads: CASSSSRGTEAFF. The CDR3 coding sequence is TGTGCCAGCAGCTCCTCTCGGGGGACTGAAGCTTTCTTT.

This chain links TRBV4-3 with TRBJ1-4; no definite D call. Between the trimmed V and J ends, which lost 3 bases and 0 bases, there was a span of 11 bases. Looked up from germline, CDR1 is LGHNA and CDR2 is YSLEER. This CDR3 is 16 amino acids long. In nucleotides, the CDR3 is TGCGCCAGCAGCCAGGGGAGTGGAACAACTAATGAAAAACTGTTTTTT. Its protein product is CASSQGSGTTNEKLFF.